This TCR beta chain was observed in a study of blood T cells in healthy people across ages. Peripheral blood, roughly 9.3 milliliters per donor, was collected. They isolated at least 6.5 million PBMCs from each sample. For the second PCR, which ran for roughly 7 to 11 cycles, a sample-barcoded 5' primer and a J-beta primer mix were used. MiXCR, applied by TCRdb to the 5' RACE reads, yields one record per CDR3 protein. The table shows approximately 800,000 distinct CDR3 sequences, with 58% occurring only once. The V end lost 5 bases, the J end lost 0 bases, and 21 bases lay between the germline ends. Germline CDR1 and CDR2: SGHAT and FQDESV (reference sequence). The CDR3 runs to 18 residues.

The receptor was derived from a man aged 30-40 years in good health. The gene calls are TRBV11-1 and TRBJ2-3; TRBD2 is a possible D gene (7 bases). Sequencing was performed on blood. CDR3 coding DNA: TGTGCCAGCAGCAGATGGGGGGGGCCCCCCTATAGCACAGATACGCAGTATTTT. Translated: CASSRWGGPPYSTDTQYF.